These T cell receptor beta chains were read from a single sample in a study of control samples from healthy donors and cancer patients. Clones were read by immunoSEQ multiplex PCR, and TCRdb kept only the in-frame ones, dropping some. This sample carries about 130,000 clones, 90% of them seen once, and the ten largest clones take 2% to 3%. Sequenced sample: blood. These receptors all come from a man aged 18 to 30 in good health. Both conserved end residues are part of each CDR3. A D gene is named only where the DNA matches it firmly. Expanded clones get a size class; other rows say once, few or many, or leave the size out.

DNA	CDR3	size	V	D	J
TGTGCCTGGAAAGGCGCGGGCCTAGGGGACAATGAGCAGTTCTTC	CAWKGAGLGDNEQFF	.	TRBV30	.	TRBJ2-1
TGTGCCAGCAGTTCCTTACAGGGATCCACCAACAATGAGCAGTTCTTC	CASSSLQGSTNNEQFF	.	TRBV28	.	TRBJ2-1
TGTGCCAGCAGTCCAGCCCTTACAGATACGCAGTATTTT	CASSPALTDTQYF	.	TRBV28	.	TRBJ2-3
TGCGCCAGCAGCCGTTACGGGACAGGGGTATCGGTCGGCACTGAAGCTTTCTTT	CASSRYGTGVSVGTEAFF	.	TRBV5-1	TRBD1	TRBJ1-1
TGTGCCAGCTCACCAACCGGGAACTACGAGCAGTACTTC	CASSPTGNYEQYF	.	TRBV18	.	TRBJ2-7
TGTGCCAGCAGTTCTGGGGACAGGGGGCCGGCCAAAAACATTCAGTACTTC	CASSSGDRGPAKNIQYF	.	TRBV25-1	TRBD1	TRBJ2-4
TGTGCCAGCAGCCCGCTCCGGGACAGGGGCGGAAACACCATATATTTT	CASSPLRDRGGNTIYF	.	TRBV7-9	TRBD1	TRBJ1-3
TGTGCCAGCAGCCCCGGGACTAGCGGGGGGGCCAAATTGGAGACCCAGTACTTC	CASSPGTSGGAKLETQYF	.	TRBV9	TRBD2	TRBJ2-5
TGTGCCATCAGTGAACTGGGAGATCAGCCCCAGCATTTT	CAISELGDQPQHF	.	TRBV10-3	.	TRBJ1-5
TGTGCCAGCAGTTACGTAAGGGACGGGAGTCAGCCCCAGCATTTT	CASSYVRDGSQPQHF	.	TRBV6-5	.	TRBJ1-5
TGTGCCAGCAGTGAAACCTCTAACTATGGCTACACCTTC	CASSETSNYGYTF	.	TRBV2	.	TRBJ1-2
TGTGCCAGCAGTTTAGGAGGGGTGGCTACGCAGTATTTT	CASSLGGVATQYF	.	TRBV27	.	TRBJ2-3
TGCGCCAGCTCCAGCGGGAGCCTTTTCTCCTACGAGCAGTACTTC	CASSSGSLFSYEQYF	.	TRBV5-1	TRBD2	TRBJ2-7
TGTGCCAGCAGCGTAGCTACCCCGGGGCTCCTCCAGTATTTT	CASSVATPGLLQYF	.	TRBV9	.	TRBJ2-3
TGTGCCAGCAGTGTCTTTCAGGGACCAGTGGAAAAACTGTTTTTT	CASSVFQGPVEKLFF	.	TRBV2	.	TRBJ1-4
TGTGCCAGCTCACCAGGGCTCCAGCCCCAGCATTTT	CASSPGLQPQHF	.	TRBV18	.	TRBJ1-5
TGTGCCAGCAGGAGGAGCACATATAATTCACCCCTCCACTTT	CASRRSTYNSPLHF	.	TRBV28	.	TRBJ1-6
TGTGCCAGTAAAGACACTGAAGCTTTCTTT	CASKDTEAFF	.	TRBV19	.	TRBJ1-1
TGCGCCAGCAGCCAACCGACAGGGGGCAGGAACAATGAGCAGTTCTTC	CASSQPTGGRNNEQFF	.	TRBV4-1	TRBD1	TRBJ2-1
TGTGCCAGCAGCCAAGGACGACCTTGGGACACTGAAGCTTTCTTT	CASSQGRPWDTEAFF	.	TRBV14	.	TRBJ1-1
TGTGCCAGCAGACAGGGTTTTTCACCCCTCCACTTT	CASRQGFSPLHF	.	TRBV2	.	TRBJ1-6
TGTGCCAGCAGTTCCGAGACCTACAATGAGCAGTTCTTC	CASSSETYNEQFF	.	TRBV4-2	.	TRBJ2-1
TGCGCCAGCAGCCCTGTTAGCGGGGGCGGGGAGCTGTTTTTT	CASSPVSGGGELFF	.	TRBV5-1	TRBD2	TRBJ2-2
TGTGCCAGCAGCTTAGGGGACTACCTAACTGGGGAGCAGTTCTTC	CASSLGDYLTGEQFF	.	TRBV11-2	TRBD2	TRBJ2-1
TGTGCCAGCAGTTTGGGGAATCATCGGCCCCAGCATTTT	CASSLGNHRPQHF	.	TRBV27	.	TRBJ1-5
TGTGCCAGCAGTGCCGCGCTAGGTAAGCCCCAGCATTTT	CASSAALGKPQHF	.	TRBV27	.	TRBJ1-5
TGTGCCAGCAGTGGGAGGAACACCGGGGAGCTGTTTTTT	CASSGRNTGELFF	.	TRBV9	.	TRBJ2-2
TGTGCCAGCCTCAGGGGGAACACTGAAGCTTTCTTT	CASLRGNTEAFF	.	TRBV19	.	TRBJ1-1
TGTGCCATCAGTCGGACGGACAACACTGAAGCTTTCTTT	CAISRTDNTEAFF	.	TRBV10-3	.	TRBJ1-1
TGCGCCAGCAGCCAGAACAGGGAAAACATTCAGTACTTC	CASSQNRENIQYF	.	TRBV4-1	.	TRBJ2-4
TGTGCCAGCAGCTTTAAAGTCACCGGGGAGCTGTTTTTT	CASSFKVTGELFF	.	TRBV7-8	.	TRBJ2-2
TGTGCCAGCAGTTACCGGGGGGGCACTGAAGCTTTCTTT	CASSYRGGTEAFF	.	TRBV6-5	.	TRBJ1-1
TGTGCCAGCAGTTCAACCCTCTTTGGCACTGAAGCTTTCTTT	CASSSTLFGTEAFF	.	TRBV28	.	TRBJ1-1
TGTGCCAGCAGTAGTACAGGGGAGTTGGGCTACACCTTC	CASSSTGELGYTF	.	TRBV12-3/TRBV12-4	TRBD1	TRBJ1-2
TGTGCCAGTAGTATCCGGGACGGAGGAGAAAAACTGTTTTTT	CASSIRDGGEKLFF	.	TRBV19	.	TRBJ1-4
TGCGCCAGCAGCTTGGAGGGATTTAGGACAGATACGCAGTATTTT	CASSLEGFRTDTQYF	.	TRBV5-1	.	TRBJ2-3
TGCAGTGCTATCCGAGGGACGCAGTATTTT	CSAIRGTQYF	.	TRBV20-1	.	TRBJ2-3
TGTGCCAGCAGCCCCGGGACAGGGTGGACCGGGGAGCTGTTTTTT	CASSPGTGWTGELFF	.	TRBV3-1/TRBV3-2	TRBD1	TRBJ2-2
TGTGCCAGCAGCCCCCGACTAGCGAAACAAGAGACCCAGTACTTC	CASSPRLAKQETQYF	.	TRBV7-9	TRBD2	TRBJ2-5
TGTGCCACCAGTGATTTCCGGGAGGGCCTTGATACGCAGTATTTT	CATSDFREGLDTQYF	once	TRBV24-1	TRBD2	TRBJ2-3